The rows below give T cell receptor beta chains drawn from one sample of a study of blood T cell repertoires in COVID-19. This table comes from immunoSEQ multiplex PCR, and its TCRdb copy is limited to in-frame clones, with some not included. There are approximately 250,000 clones in the sample; roughly 84% occur only once, and more than 1.5% lies in the top ten. The sample consisted of peripheral blood. The receptors here all came from a woman in her thirties or forties who had recovered from COVID-19. The CDR3 runs from the conserved cysteine through the conserved F or W. Each record gives: D gene, J gene, V gene, clone size, CDR3 DNA, CDR3 protein. The D gene is left open where the match is weak. Not every row has a clone size; where given, it reads once, few, many or a size class.

D gene: -
J gene: TRBJ1-2
V gene: TRBV9
clone size: -
CDR3 DNA: TGTGCCAGCAGCGTAGGGGCAGGGCCCATGTATGGCTACACCTTC
CDR3 protein: CASSVGAGPMYGYTF

D gene: -
J gene: TRBJ2-4
V gene: TRBV6-2/TRBV6-3
clone size: once
CDR3 DNA: TGTGCCAGCAGTTACCTGGACAGAGGAAACATTCAGTACTTC
CDR3 protein: CASSYLDRGNIQYF

D gene: -
J gene: TRBJ1-6
V gene: TRBV2
clone size: -
CDR3 DNA: TGTGCCAGCAGTGGGCAGGGAAGTTCACCCCTCCACTTT
CDR3 protein: CASSGQGSSPLHF

D gene: TRBD1
J gene: TRBJ2-2
V gene: TRBV5-1
clone size: -
CDR3 DNA: TGCGCCAGCAGCTTGGACAGGGGGAACACCGGGGAGCTGTTTTTT
CDR3 protein: CASSLDRGNTGELFF

D gene: TRBD1
J gene: TRBJ1-1
V gene: TRBV7-6
clone size: -
CDR3 DNA: TGTGCCAGCAGCTTAGGTTGGGACAGGGGGCCGGGCACTGAAGCTTTCTTT
CDR3 protein: CASSLGWDRGPGTEAFF

D gene: -
J gene: TRBJ1-4
V gene: TRBV5-6
clone size: -
CDR3 DNA: TGTGCCAGCAGCTCGGGGGGTGGGAAACTGTTTTTT
CDR3 protein: CASSSGGGKLFF

D gene: TRBD1
J gene: TRBJ1-6
V gene: TRBV9
clone size: -
CDR3 DNA: TGTGCCAGCAGCGTAGGTGGACAGGGTATAAATTCACCCCTCCACTTT
CDR3 protein: CASSVGGQGINSPLHF

D gene: TRBD2
J gene: TRBJ2-3
V gene: TRBV5-1
clone size: -
CDR3 DNA: TGCGCCAGCAGCTTCAACCCCACTACAGCGGGGGGCGGAGATACGCAGTATTTT
CDR3 protein: CASSFNPTTAGGGDTQYF

D gene: TRBD2
J gene: TRBJ2-7
V gene: TRBV6-1
clone size: -
CDR3 DNA: TGTGCCAGCAGTGAACTCGGCGGGGGAGTTAACGAGCAGTACTTC
CDR3 protein: CASSELGGGVNEQYF

D gene: TRBD1
J gene: TRBJ1-2
V gene: TRBV6-5
clone size: -
CDR3 DNA: TGTGCCAGCAGTTACTCACCAGGGGGCGGTGGCTACACCTTC
CDR3 protein: CASSYSPGGGGYTF

D gene: TRBD1
J gene: TRBJ2-7
V gene: TRBV2
clone size: -
CDR3 DNA: TGTGCCAGCAAACTCGACAGGGGGGAAGGCAACGAGCAGTACTTC
CDR3 protein: CASKLDRGEGNEQYF

D gene: -
J gene: TRBJ2-2
V gene: TRBV15
clone size: few
CDR3 DNA: TGTGCCACCAGAGGACTACCGACTACCGGGGAGCTGTTTTTT
CDR3 protein: CATRGLPTTGELFF

D gene: -
J gene: TRBJ2-3
V gene: TRBV7-9
clone size: -
CDR3 DNA: TGTGCCAGCAGCTTAAATCGGGGTATGAGCACAGATACGCAGTATTTT
CDR3 protein: CASSLNRGMSTDTQYF

D gene: -
J gene: TRBJ1-5
V gene: TRBV27
clone size: few
CDR3 DNA: TGTGCCAGCAGCCAATCGAGGGGGAATCAGCCCCAGCATTTT
CDR3 protein: CASSQSRGNQPQHF

D gene: -
J gene: TRBJ1-1
V gene: TRBV5-1
clone size: -
CDR3 DNA: TGCGCCAGCAGCCCTGGGCCTCCGATGAACACTGAAGCTTTCTTT
CDR3 protein: CASSPGPPMNTEAFF

D gene: TRBD2
J gene: TRBJ2-5
V gene: TRBV6-6
clone size: -
CDR3 DNA: TGTGCCAGCAGTCCCGCTATAGCGGGGGGACCGTGGGAGACCCAGTACTTC
CDR3 protein: CASSPAIAGGPWETQYF

D gene: -
J gene: TRBJ1-5
V gene: TRBV24-1
clone size: -
CDR3 DNA: TGTGCCACCAGTGAAGCCAGGGGCAATCAGCCCCAGCATTTT
CDR3 protein: CATSEARGNQPQHF

D gene: -
J gene: TRBJ2-1
V gene: TRBV28
clone size: -
CDR3 DNA: TGTGCCAGCAGTGAGGACAGTAGGTCCTACAATGAGCAGTTCTTC
CDR3 protein: CASSEDSRSYNEQFF

D gene: TRBD1
J gene: TRBJ1-2
V gene: TRBV9
clone size: -
CDR3 DNA: TGTGCCAGCAGCAATCGGGACAGCGGGAACTATGGCTACACCTTC
CDR3 protein: CASSNRDSGNYGYTF

D gene: -
J gene: TRBJ1-2
V gene: TRBV18
clone size: -
CDR3 DNA: TGTGCCAGCTCACTCGGACAAAAAGGCTACACCTTC
CDR3 protein: CASSLGQKGYTF

D gene: -
J gene: TRBJ1-3
V gene: TRBV19
clone size: -
CDR3 DNA: TGTGCCAGTAGTGCCTCTCCCGGGACTTCCGGAAACACCATATATTTT
CDR3 protein: CASSASPGTSGNTIYF

D gene: -
J gene: TRBJ2-7
V gene: TRBV30
clone size: once
CDR3 DNA: TGTGCCTGGAGTGTAACTTCCTACGAGCAGTACTTC
CDR3 protein: CAWSVTSYEQYF

D gene: -
J gene: TRBJ1-1
V gene: TRBV5-6
clone size: -
CDR3 DNA: TGTGCCAGCAGCTTGAGGGCGGGGCGTGAAGCTTTCTTT
CDR3 protein: CASSLRAGREAFF

D gene: TRBD2
J gene: TRBJ2-1
V gene: TRBV2
clone size: few
CDR3 DNA: TGTGCCAGCACTAGCGGGGGGGGGAATGAGCAGTTCTTC
CDR3 protein: CASTSGGGNEQFF

D gene: TRBD2
J gene: TRBJ2-3
V gene: TRBV2
clone size: -
CDR3 DNA: TGTGCCAGCAGTGAACCCCAGCGGGGGTCTAGCACAGATACGCAGTATTTT
CDR3 protein: CASSEPQRGSSTDTQYF

D gene: -
J gene: TRBJ1-3
V gene: TRBV11-2
clone size: -
CDR3 DNA: TGTGCCAGCAGCTTACCCGGCGGGCGCTCTGGAAACACCATATATTTT
CDR3 protein: CASSLPGGRSGNTIYF

D gene: -
J gene: TRBJ1-4
V gene: TRBV5-1
clone size: once
CDR3 DNA: TGCGCCAGCAGCCTCACTACAGGCGGATACGAAAAACTGTTTTTT
CDR3 protein: CASSLTTGGYEKLFF

D gene: -
J gene: TRBJ1-5
V gene: TRBV19
clone size: -
CDR3 DNA: TGTGCCAGTAGTATAGAGACTTCACGGAATCAGCCCCAGCATTTT
CDR3 protein: CASSIETSRNQPQHF

D gene: -
J gene: TRBJ1-1
V gene: TRBV3-1/TRBV3-2
clone size: -
CDR3 DNA: TGTGCCAGCAGCCAAGAAGTGGCGGGGAGAACTGAAGCTTTCTTT
CDR3 protein: CASSQEVAGRTEAFF

D gene: -
J gene: TRBJ1-2
V gene: TRBV7-3
clone size: -
CDR3 DNA: TGTGCCAGCAGCCGAGACAGCGCCGTTACTTATGGCTACACCTTC
CDR3 protein: CASSRDSAVTYGYTF

D gene: -
J gene: TRBJ1-2
V gene: TRBV6-6
clone size: once
CDR3 DNA: TGTGCCAGCAGTAAAGCTCTCGCCGCCTATGGCTACACCTTC
CDR3 protein: CASSKALAAYGYTF

D gene: -
J gene: TRBJ2-3
V gene: TRBV7-6
clone size: few
CDR3 DNA: TGTGCCAGCAGCTCCCAGGCGGGCCCCACAGATACGCAGTATTTT
CDR3 protein: CASSSQAGPTDTQYF

D gene: TRBD1
J gene: TRBJ2-2
V gene: TRBV7-9
clone size: few
CDR3 DNA: TGTGCCAGCAGCTTAACAGGGGATGGGTCCGGGGAGCTGTTTTTT
CDR3 protein: CASSLTGDGSGELFF

D gene: TRBD1
J gene: TRBJ2-7
V gene: TRBV11-2
clone size: -
CDR3 DNA: TGTGCCAGCAGCCCAAGGACAGGGATGGGCGAGCAGTACTTC
CDR3 protein: CASSPRTGMGEQYF

D gene: -
J gene: TRBJ1-1
V gene: TRBV7-3
clone size: once
CDR3 DNA: TGTGCCAGCAGCCAAACAGGGATGAACACTGAAGCTTTCTTT
CDR3 protein: CASSQTGMNTEAFF

D gene: -
J gene: TRBJ2-7
V gene: TRBV7-9
clone size: -
CDR3 DNA: TGTGCCAGCAGCTTAGCGACAGACTACGAGCAGTACTTC
CDR3 protein: CASSLATDYEQYF

D gene: -
J gene: TRBJ2-6
V gene: TRBV5-5
clone size: -
CDR3 DNA: TGTGCCAGCAGCAGAGGACATGCAAACTCTGGGGCCAACGTCCTGACTTTC
CDR3 protein: CASSRGHANSGANVLTF

D gene: -
J gene: TRBJ2-5
V gene: TRBV2
clone size: -
CDR3 DNA: TGTGCCAGCAGTGCTTCTAGGGAGACCCAGTACTTC
CDR3 protein: CASSASRETQYF

D gene: TRBD2
J gene: TRBJ2-1
V gene: TRBV7-2
clone size: -
CDR3 DNA: TGTGCCAGCAGCTTAGGACTAGCGGGGGACAATGAGCAGTTCTTC
CDR3 protein: CASSLGLAGDNEQFF

D gene: TRBD1
J gene: TRBJ1-1
V gene: TRBV4-1
clone size: -
CDR3 DNA: TGCGCCAGCAGCCTGTCCCGGGACAGGCCTGAAGCTTTCTTT
CDR3 protein: CASSLSRDRPEAFF

D gene: -
J gene: TRBJ2-3
V gene: TRBV5-1
clone size: -
CDR3 DNA: TGCGCCAGCAGCTTCCTAGGCCCCACAGATACGCAGTATTTT
CDR3 protein: CASSFLGPTDTQYF

D gene: -
J gene: TRBJ2-1
V gene: TRBV6-1
clone size: -
CDR3 DNA: TGTGCCAGCAGTGAACAGGGCTCCTACAATGAGCAGTTCTTC
CDR3 protein: CASSEQGSYNEQFF

D gene: -
J gene: TRBJ2-2
V gene: TRBV2
clone size: -
CDR3 DNA: TGTGCCACGCAGGGGACCGGGGAGCTGTTTTTT
CDR3 protein: CATQGTGELFF

D gene: -
J gene: TRBJ1-1
V gene: TRBV7-9
clone size: -
CDR3 DNA: TGTGCCAGCAGCCTAGGAGAGGGGGTCAAAGCTTTCTTT
CDR3 protein: CASSLGEGVKAFF

D gene: TRBD1
J gene: TRBJ1-2
V gene: TRBV6-1
clone size: -
CDR3 DNA: TGTGCCAGCAGTGAGACCGACAGGGGGTATGGCTACACCTTC
CDR3 protein: CASSETDRGYGYTF

D gene: TRBD2
J gene: TRBJ2-5
V gene: TRBV7-3
clone size: -
CDR3 DNA: TGTGCCAGCAGCTTACAAGCGGGGCAAGAGACCCAGTACTTC
CDR3 protein: CASSLQAGQETQYF

D gene: TRBD1
J gene: TRBJ2-2
V gene: TRBV10-3
clone size: -
CDR3 DNA: TGTGCCATTAACGTCGGACAGGGGGCTTCGAACACCGGGGAGCTGTTTTTT
CDR3 protein: CAINVGQGASNTGELFF

D gene: TRBD1
J gene: TRBJ1-1
V gene: TRBV11-2
clone size: -
CDR3 DNA: TGTGCCAGCAGCTCGGGACAGGGGGAAACTGAAGCTTTCTTT
CDR3 protein: CASSSGQGETEAFF

D gene: -
J gene: TRBJ2-7
V gene: TRBV6-5
clone size: -
CDR3 DNA: TGTGCCAGCAGTTACCGGGACCAGGGGCACGAGCAGTACTTC
CDR3 protein: CASSYRDQGHEQYF

D gene: -
J gene: TRBJ2-3
V gene: TRBV24-1
clone size: -
CDR3 DNA: TGTGCCACCAGGGACTCCGGAGCCACAGATACGCAGTATTTT
CDR3 protein: CATRDSGATDTQYF

D gene: -
J gene: TRBJ1-1
V gene: TRBV7-9
clone size: few
CDR3 DNA: TGTGCCAGCAGCCTAGGTAGAGCTTTCTTT
CDR3 protein: CASSLGRAFF

D gene: -
J gene: TRBJ2-5
V gene: TRBV28
clone size: -
CDR3 DNA: TGTGCCAGCAGTTTAGCGTCGGCAGGGGAAGAGACCCAGTACTTC
CDR3 protein: CASSLASAGEETQYF

D gene: TRBD1
J gene: TRBJ1-4
V gene: TRBV2
clone size: -
CDR3 DNA: TGTGCCAGCAGCCTCTTCGGAGACAGGGGGCCCGCTGCAACTAATGAAAAACTGTTTTTT
CDR3 protein: CASSLFGDRGPAATNEKLFF